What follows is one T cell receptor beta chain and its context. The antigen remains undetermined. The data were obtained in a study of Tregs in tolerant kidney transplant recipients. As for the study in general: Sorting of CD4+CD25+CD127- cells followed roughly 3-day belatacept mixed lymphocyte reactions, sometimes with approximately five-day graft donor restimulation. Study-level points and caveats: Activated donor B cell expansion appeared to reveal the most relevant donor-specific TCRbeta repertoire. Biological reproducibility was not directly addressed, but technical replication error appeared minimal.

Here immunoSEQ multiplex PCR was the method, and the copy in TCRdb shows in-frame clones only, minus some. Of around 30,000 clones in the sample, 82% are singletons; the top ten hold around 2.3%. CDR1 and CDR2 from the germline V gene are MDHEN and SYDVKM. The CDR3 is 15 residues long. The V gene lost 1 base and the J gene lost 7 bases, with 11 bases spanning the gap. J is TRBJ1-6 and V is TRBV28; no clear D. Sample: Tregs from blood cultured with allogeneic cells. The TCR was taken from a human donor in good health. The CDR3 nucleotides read TGTGCCAGCAGTTTATTCGGACCGAGAAATTCACCCCTCCACTTT. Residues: CASSLFGPRNSPLHF.